One T cell receptor (beta chain) is described in this entry. No antigen is known for it. This specimen comes from a study of T cell responses to AZD1222 COVID-19 vaccine. The CDR3 loop spans 17 amino acids. Overall study findings and caveats: AZD1222 recipients seropositive at baseline numbered only six or seven.

Here immunoSEQ multiplex PCR was the method, and the copy in TCRdb shows in-frame clones only, minus some. The sample has about 130,000 clones; approximately 85% are singletons. The clonotype comes from an adult in good health. The chain is built from TRBV1 and TRBJ1-3; TRBD1 reflects the table's D call only, with no check against the DNA. TRBV1 is given as a pseudogene. The source material was peripheral blood, sampled on day 0 of AZD1222 vaccination. The CDR3 DNA follows: TGCACCAGCAGCCACCAAGGACAGGGGGAAGGTGGAAACACCATATATTTT. Amino acids: CTSSHQGQGEGGNTIYF.